The rows below give T cell receptor beta chains drawn from one sample of a study of identical twins. TCRdb fed the 5' RACE reads into MiXCR, producing one record per CDR3 protein. The profile shows 200,000 to 250,000 distinct CDR3 sequences, 6.5% to 8% of them singletons. These data also featured in a second study, about T cells expressing NK-cell markers.

Sequencing used CD8+ T cells sorted from blood. Receptors originate from a woman younger than 35 in good health. The CDR3 runs from the conserved cysteine through the conserved F or W. A D gene is named only where the DNA matches it firmly. For some rows the clone size is stated as once, few or many, or as a class when expanded; others skip it.

V: TRBV7-6
size: few
D: .
J: TRBJ2-7
CDR3: CASSISGQYYEQYF
DNA: TGTGCCAGCAGCATATCAGGACAGTACTACGAGCAGTACTTC

V: TRBV12-3/TRBV12-4
size: many
D: .
J: TRBJ1-1
CDR3: CASSSCHSEAFF
DNA: TGTGCCAGCAGTTCCTGTCATTCGGAAGCTTTCTTT

V: TRBV7-9
size: many
D: .
J: TRBJ1-1
CDR3: CASSLEQGTEAFF
DNA: TGTGCCAGCAGCCTCGAACAGGGTACTGAAGCTTTCTTT

V: TRBV4-2
size: .
D: .
J: TRBJ1-6
CDR3: CASSQVRGGNDSPLHF
DNA: TGTGCCAGCAGCCAAGTTCGGGGGGGGAACGATTCACCCCTCCACTTT

V: TRBV7-9
size: .
D: .
J: TRBJ2-7
CDR3: CASSLVWTSDEQYF
DNA: TGTGCCAGCAGCTTAGTGTGGACCTCGGACGAGCAGTACTTC

V: TRBV9
size: .
D: .
J: TRBJ2-2
CDR3: CASSVGGAGELFF
DNA: TGTGCCAGCAGCGTAGGAGGGGCCGGGGAGCTGTTTTTT

V: TRBV6-1
size: few
D: .
J: TRBJ1-4
CDR3: CASRQRGRDEKLFF
DNA: TGTGCCAGCAGACAGAGGGGGAGAGATGAAAAACTGTTTTTT

V: TRBV15
size: .
D: .
J: TRBJ2-2
CDR3: CATSGRIGRPWRSGELFF
DNA: TGTGCCACCAGCGGTAGGATTGGACGGCCCTGGAGGTCCGGGGAGCTGTTTTTT

V: TRBV29-1
size: .
D: TRBD2
J: TRBJ2-5
CDR3: CSVIWAGEETQYF
DNA: TGCAGCGTTATCTGGGCGGGGGAAGAGACCCAGTACTTC

V: TRBV7-6
size: few
D: TRBD2
J: TRBJ2-3
CDR3: CASSLAFGRGSDTQYF
DNA: TGTGCCAGCAGCTTAGCGTTCGGGCGGGGGTCAGATACGCAGTATTTT

V: TRBV11-2
size: .
D: .
J: TRBJ2-1
CDR3: CASSFRGAGSRNEQFF
DNA: TGTGCCAGCAGCTTCCGGGGTGCCGGGAGTAGGAATGAGCAGTTCTTC

V: TRBV6-5
size: .
D: .
J: TRBJ1-2
CDR3: CASSYRLEGEGYTF
DNA: TGTGCCAGCAGTTACCGTCTTGAGGGCGAGGGCTACACCTTC

V: TRBV6-1
size: few
D: .
J: TRBJ1-4
CDR3: CASSIGPMGEKLFF
DNA: TGTGCCAGCAGTATCGGGCCAATGGGGGAAAAACTGTTTTTT

V: TRBV20-1
size: many
D: .
J: TRBJ2-2
CDR3: CSASRSGELFF
DNA: TGCAGTGCTAGCAGATCCGGGGAGCTGTTTTTT

V: TRBV4-3
size: .
D: .
J: TRBJ2-1
CDR3: CASSQDTTNEQFF
DNA: TGCGCCAGCAGCCAAGACACAACAAATGAGCAGTTCTTC

V: TRBV20-1
size: many
D: .
J: TRBJ2-2
CDR3: CSARDTAGPNTGELFF
DNA: TGCAGTGCTAGAGATACGGCAGGGCCGAACACCGGGGAGCTGTTTTTT

V: TRBV12-3/TRBV12-4
size: few
D: TRBD1
J: TRBJ1-1
CDR3: CASSGGQGLTTEAFF
DNA: TGTGCCAGCAGTGGGGGACAGGGACTAACCACTGAAGCTTTCTTT

V: TRBV11-2
size: .
D: .
J: TRBJ2-1
CDR3: CASSPRPRGRNNEQFF
DNA: TGTGCCAGCAGCCCCAGGCCCCGTGGCCGAAACAATGAGCAGTTCTTC

V: TRBV19
size: .
D: .
J: TRBJ2-3
CDR3: CASIDTGRSTDTQYF
DNA: TGTGCCAGTATCGACACAGGAAGAAGCACAGATACGCAGTATTTT

V: TRBV29-1
size: few
D: .
J: TRBJ2-7
CDR3: CSVVGHEQYF
DNA: TGCAGCGTTGTAGGCCACGAGCAGTACTTC

V: TRBV9
size: .
D: .
J: TRBJ2-3
CDR3: CASSGQGTSTSTDTQYF
DNA: TGTGCCAGCAGCGGGCAGGGGACTTCAACTAGCACAGATACGCAGTATTTT

V: TRBV7-9
size: .
D: .
J: TRBJ2-1
CDR3: CASSLGYGDNEQFF
DNA: TGTGCCAGCAGCTTAGGTTACGGAGACAATGAGCAGTTCTTC

V: TRBV4-3
size: many
D: .
J: TRBJ1-1
CDR3: CASSQVRGNTEAFF
DNA: TGCGCCAGCAGCCAAGTACGGGGGAACACTGAAGCTTTCTTT

V: TRBV5-6
size: .
D: .
J: TRBJ1-1
CDR3: CASSWGRNTEAFF
DNA: TGTGCCAGCAGCTGGGGCAGAAACACTGAAGCTTTCTTT

V: TRBV7-8
size: few
D: .
J: TRBJ1-5
CDR3: CASSLAGANNQPQHF
DNA: TGTGCCAGCAGCTTAGCGGGGGCCAACAATCAGCCCCAGCATTTT

V: TRBV20-1
size: few
D: TRBD2
J: TRBJ2-5
CDR3: CSASDGGAQETQYF
DNA: TGCAGTGCTAGTGACGGGGGGGCCCAAGAGACCCAGTACTTC

V: TRBV12-3/TRBV12-4
size: many
D: .
J: TRBJ2-1
CDR3: CASGIHENEQFF
DNA: TGTGCCAGCGGTATTCACGAAAATGAGCAGTTCTTC

V: TRBV9
size: few
D: .
J: TRBJ1-1
CDR3: CASSPAGQGRRSQAFF
DNA: TGTGCCAGCAGCCCCGCTGGGCAGGGGAGGCGGTCGCAAGCTTTCTTT

V: TRBV15
size: .
D: TRBD1
J: TRBJ2-1
CDR3: CATSEDRGVYNEQFF
DNA: TGTGCCACCAGCGAGGACAGGGGTGTGTACAATGAGCAGTTCTTC